The present T cell receptor (beta chain) was sequenced within a study of shared clonotypes between healthy human individuals. At the level of the study: CD8 memory received one plate per donor, CD8 naive two, CD4 memory three and CD4 naive three. Whole-study findings and limits: In contrast to clonotypes shared by all four donors, non-shared clonotypes had lower generation probabilities.

Method: immunoSEQ multiplex PCR; TCRdb's copy keeps in-frame clones and lacks some. Of roughly 810,000 clones in the sample, 90% to 97% were seen once. CD45RO-negative CD8 cells positively selected for CCR7 made up the naive population, which excluded terminally differentiated effector memory CD45RA+ cells. Free of recent acute infections or vaccinations, the donors were healthy HIV-negative adults. Adults of Caucasian background living in Nashville, Tennessee made up all donors. Trimming cost V 3 bases and J 0 bases, with 17 bases left between them. Germline CDR1 KGHSH, CDR2 LQKENI. There are 18 residues in the CDR3. On this clone itself: Its antigen remains unidentified.

The origin of this receptor is a young man in good health. The rearrangement joins TRBV18 to TRBJ2-2; a weak D match, TRBD2 (5 bases). The sample consisted of naive CD8+ T cells sorted from blood. The CDR3 region is CASSPYLLGSPNTGELFF. The CDR3 coding sequence is TGTGCCAGCTCACCCTACCTGCTTGGGAGTCCGAACACCGGGGAGCTGTTTTTT.